These 19 T cell receptor beta chains share one sample of origin, sequenced in a study of CD8 T cells in ankylosing spondylitis. TCRdb analysed the 5' RACE reads with MiXCR anew, one entry per CDR3 protein. The sample lists fewer than 250,000 distinct CDR3 sequences, roughly 24% occurring once. Specimen: blood, either unsorted or a sorted T cell fraction (not recorded which). The receptors were gathered from a male donor with ankylosing spondylitis or in good health (not recorded which).

The sample holds many counts of this clonotype. This chain uses TRBV20-1 with TRBJ2-7, with no clear D. With 6 bases removed from V and 3 bases from J, the gap between germline ends came to 6 bases. Germline CDR1 DFQATT, CDR2 SNEGSKA (reference sequence). The CDR3 is made up of 10 amino acids. The CDR3: CSAENYEQYF. CDR3 nucleotides: TGCAGTGCCGAGAACTACGAGCAGTACTTC.

There are many counts of this clonotype. The genes are TRBV12-3 or TRBV12-4 and TRBJ2-3; 8 bases are a match to TRBD2. J lost 0 bases, V lost 6 bases, and 2 bases had no gene match. The CDR3 has 14 amino acids. The CDR3 sequence is CASRAGVSTDTQYF. CDR3 bases: TGTGCCAGCAGAGCGGGGGTTAGCACAGATACGCAGTATTTT.

The V gene is TRBV6-2 or TRBV6-3, the J gene TRBJ1-1; D is possibly TRBD1 (5 bases). Germline CDR1 reads MNHEY; CDR2 reads SVGEGT. V gave up 7 bases and J gave up 3 bases, with 21 bases separating them. This CDR3 spans 16 amino acids. The CDR3 sequence is CASILRGDSGYTEAFF. The CDR3, as DNA: TGTGCCAGCATCCTGAGGGGCGACTCTGGGTACACTGAAGCTTTCTTT.

This clonotype appeared a few times. The V call is TRBV20-1, the J call TRBJ1-2; D is possibly TRBD1 (6 bases). There are 14 residues in the CDR3. The germline V gene has CDR1 DFQATT and CDR2 SNEGSKA (reference sequence). CDR3 nucleotides: TGCAGCGCCCAAAGACAGGCGGCGGACTATGGCTACACCTTC. This encodes CSAQRQAADYGYTF.

This clonotype was observed a handful of times. The CDR3 region is CQAWGTEAFF. Here the CDR3 DNA reads TGCCAGGCGTGGGGCACTGAAGCTTTCTTT. The chain uses TRBV20-1 and TRBJ1-1; D unclear. This CDR3 has 10 amino acids. The germline V gene encodes CDR1 DFQATT and CDR2 SNEGSKA (reference sequence).

This clonotype has ten or more counts. This sequence joins TRBV7-8 and TRBJ2-3; no reliable D call. The V and J ends lost 0 bases and 5 bases respectively, with 6 bases between them. The CDR3 is made up of 13 amino acids. Germline-derived CDR1 and CDR2 are SGHVS and FQNEAQ. The CDR3 spells CASSLARGDTQYF. In nucleotides, the CDR3 is TGTGCCAGCAGCTTAGCTAGAGGAGATACGCAGTATTTT.

The V gene is TRBV18, the J gene TRBJ1-3; no definite D call. CDR1 KGHSH and CDR2 LQKENI come from the germline V gene. V was pared by 2 bases and J by 2 bases, with 4 bases between. This CDR3 has 13 residues. In DNA form, the CDR3 reads TGTGCCAGCTCACCAAAGGCTGGAAACACCATATATTTT. It specifies CASSPKAGNTIYF. Complete variable domain (other parts from reference TRBV18 and TRBJ1-3): NAGVMQNPRHLVRRRGQEARLRCSPMKGHSHVYWYRQLPEEGLKFMVYLQKENIIDESGMPKERFSAEFPKEGPSILRIQQVVRGDSAAYFCASSPKAGNTIYFGEGSWLTVV.

J is TRBJ1-2 and V is TRBV18, with 7 nucleotides matching TRBD1. Germline V gene data show CDR1 as KGHSH and CDR2 as LQKENI. The ends lost 5 bases at V and 2 bases at J; junction bases unmatched: 11. The CDR3 totals 16 residues. For the CDR3, the DNA is TGTGCCAGCTCATCAAACACAGGGGTTGGCAACTATGGCTACACCTTC. This gives the protein CASSSNTGVGNYGYTF.

This clonotype has only a few counts. The V gene is TRBV4-2, the J gene TRBJ2-7; maybe TRBD1 (5 bases). Germline V gives CDR1 LGHNA, CDR2 YNFKEQ. CDR3 length: 15 residues. V was trimmed by 2 bases and J by 2 bases, leaving 13 bases between them. The DNA of the CDR3 is TGTGCCAGCAGCCAAATGGTCAGGGCCCCCTACGAGCAGTACTTC. Protein product: CASSQMVRAPYEQYF.

This clonotype was observed at least ten times. V and J are TRBV20-1 and TRBJ2-3, with D maybe TRBD1 (6 bases). This CDR3 is 15 amino acids long. Looked up from germline, CDR1 is DFQATT and CDR2 is SNEGSKA (reference sequence). Trimming removed 1 base from V and 6 bases from J, with 17 bases in between. CDR3 in DNA: TGCAGTGCTAGAGGAGCATTGGGGGCGGGTGATACGCAGTATTTT. Translated, it gives CSARGALGAGDTQYF.

This sequence joins TRBV20-1 and TRBJ2-2; tentative D call: TRBD1 (5 bases). Germline V gene data show CDR1 as DFQATT and CDR2 as SNEGSKA (reference sequence). CDR3 length equals 16 residues. V gave up 0 bases and J gave up 5 bases, with 16 bases separating them. Here the CDR3 DNA reads TGCAGTGCTAGAGACCCGGGTCAGGGTCGTACCGGGGAGCTGTTTTTT. This gives the protein CSARDPGQGRTGELFF.

This rearrangement joins TRBV29-1 to TRBJ1-3; D gene uncertain. The CDR3 covers 12 residues. CDR1 and CDR2 from the germline V gene are SQVTM and ANQGSEA. The CDR3 DNA reads as TGCGCGGAGTTAGACCATGGAAACACCATATATTTT. Translated, it gives CAELDHGNTIYF.

This clonotype was seen ten or more times. The gene calls are TRBV12-3 or TRBV12-4 and TRBJ2-2, with D perhaps matching TRBD1 (5 bases). With 1 base removed from V and 6 bases from J, the gap between germline ends came to 15 bases. CDR3 length: 16 amino acids. CDR3 region: CASSLEGPSGSGELFF. The DNA of the CDR3 is TGTGCCAGCAGTTTAGAGGGGCCTAGTGGATCCGGGGAGCTGTTTTTT.

The gene calls are TRBV20-1 and TRBJ1-6, with D hard to call. Trimming removed 8 bases at V and 7 bases at J, with 21 bases between. The CDR3 is 15 amino acids. CDR1 and CDR2 from the germline V gene are DFQATT and SNEGSKA (reference sequence). The CDR3 region is CSPTSGSLQNSPLHF. The DNA for the CDR3 is TGCAGTCCTACCTCGGGATCTCTTCAGAATTCACCCCTCCACTTT.

This clonotype occurred a few times. The genes are TRBV4-3 and TRBJ1-2; no clear D gene. V was shortened by 0 bases and J by 4 bases, with 12 bases between the two germline ends. The CDR3 sequence is 15 residues long. Germline assignment: CDR1 LGHNA and CDR2 YSLEER. The CDR3, as DNA: TGCGCCAGCAGCCAAGAGCCTCAGGATCCCTATGGCTACACCTTC. It encodes CASSQEPQDPYGYTF.

The rearrangement links TRBV5-1 to TRBJ2-7; the match to TRBD2 covers 12 bases. V lost 4 bases, J lost 5 bases, and 4 bases stayed unmatched. Germline CDR1 SGHRS, CDR2 YFSETQ. CDR3 length: 14 amino acids. The CDR3 reads CASSTSGRSNEQYF. CDR3 nucleotide sequence: TGCGCCAGCAGCACTAGCGGGAGGTCTAACGAGCAGTACTTC.

The chain couples TRBV4-1 to TRBJ2-5; 15 bases are shared with TRBD2. Germline CDR1 MGHRA, CDR2 YSYEKL. The CDR3 is made up of 16 amino acids. Trimming took 4 bases from V and 5 from J; bases not matched to a gene: 5. The CDR3 sequence: CASSLGLAGGYETQYF. In DNA form, the CDR3 reads TGCGCCAGCAGCCTCGGACTAGCGGGAGGGTATGAGACCCAGTACTTC.

In this sample, this clonotype turned up many times. This sequence joins TRBV7-8 and TRBJ2-1, with 8 bases fitting TRBD2. The CDR3 has 15 amino acids. V shed 4 bases and J 3 bases; nucleotides not matched to a gene: 5. Germline assignment: CDR1 SGHVS and CDR2 FQNEAQ. The CDR3 DNA follows: TGTGCCAGCAGCTCCCGGGGGGGGGGCTACAATGAGCAGTTCTTC. Translating it yields CASSSRGGGYNEQFF. Full variable domain (outside the CDR3, taken from reference TRBV7-8 and TRBJ2-1): GAGVSQSPRYKVAKRGQDVALRCDPISGHVSLFWYQQALGQGPEFLTYFQNEAQLDKSGLPSDRFFAERPEGSVSTLKIQRTQQEDSAVYLCASSSRGGGYNEQFFGPGTRLTVL.

The genes are TRBV5-5 and TRBJ2-7, with D possibly being TRBD1 (6 bases). CDR3 length equals 14 residues. V was clipped by 6 bases and J by 6 bases, with 19 bases between them. Germline V gene data show CDR1 as SGHKS and CDR2 as YYEKEE (reference sequence). CDR3 loop: CASIPGATAFEQYF. The CDR3 DNA reads TGTGCCAGCATCCCAGGGGCGACAGCTTTCGAGCAGTACTTC.